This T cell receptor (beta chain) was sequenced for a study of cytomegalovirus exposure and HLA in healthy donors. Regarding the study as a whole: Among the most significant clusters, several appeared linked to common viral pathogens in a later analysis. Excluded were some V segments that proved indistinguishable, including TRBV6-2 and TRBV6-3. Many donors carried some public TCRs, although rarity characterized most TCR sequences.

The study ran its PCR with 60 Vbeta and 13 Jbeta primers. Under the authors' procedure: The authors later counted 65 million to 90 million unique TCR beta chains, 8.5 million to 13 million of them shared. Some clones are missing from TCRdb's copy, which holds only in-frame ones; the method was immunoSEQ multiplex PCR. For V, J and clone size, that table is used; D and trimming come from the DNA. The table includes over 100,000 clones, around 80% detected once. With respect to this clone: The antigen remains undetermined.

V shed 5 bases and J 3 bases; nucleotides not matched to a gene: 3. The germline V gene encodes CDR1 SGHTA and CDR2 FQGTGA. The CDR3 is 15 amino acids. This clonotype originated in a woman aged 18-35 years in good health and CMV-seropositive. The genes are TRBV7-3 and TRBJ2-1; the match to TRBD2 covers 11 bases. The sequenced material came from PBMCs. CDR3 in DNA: TGTGCCAGCAGCCCGGGACTAGCGGTCTACAATGAGCAGTTCTTC. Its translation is CASSPGLAVYNEQFF.